This T cell receptor (beta chain) was profiled in a study of identical twins. Study observations and caveats: The same donors were not followed; conclusions instead depended on cross-sectional statistical analysis. Out-of-frame alpha sequences that twins shared showed excess low generation probability.

This clonotype was counted a few times. Its specificity is not known. One entry per CDR3 protein, called by TCRdb with MiXCR from the 5' RACE reads. The table lists about 470,000 distinct CDR3 sequences, 20% to 25% of them singletons, with approximately 2.9% in the top ten. The CDR3 runs to 14 residues. In germline, CDR1 is DFQATT, CDR2 SNEGSKA (reference sequence). The V and J ends lost 0 bases and 6 bases respectively, with 12 bases between them. These data also formed part of another study, on T cells expressing NK-cell markers. As that report states: HCMV serostatus: seven of eight sequenced donors positive, one negative. The CD3+CD56-NKG2C+ fraction of several donors was also led by these clonotypes.

The V call is TRBV20-1, the J call TRBJ2-4; the D gene is possibly TRBD2 (6 bases). The material sequenced was CD4+ T cells sorted from blood. The TCR sequence derives from a woman aged 18-29 years in good health. In nucleotides, the CDR3 is TGCAGTGCTAGAGACGGGAGCGTCGGAAACATTCAGTACTTC. Translation gives CSARDGSVGNIQYF.